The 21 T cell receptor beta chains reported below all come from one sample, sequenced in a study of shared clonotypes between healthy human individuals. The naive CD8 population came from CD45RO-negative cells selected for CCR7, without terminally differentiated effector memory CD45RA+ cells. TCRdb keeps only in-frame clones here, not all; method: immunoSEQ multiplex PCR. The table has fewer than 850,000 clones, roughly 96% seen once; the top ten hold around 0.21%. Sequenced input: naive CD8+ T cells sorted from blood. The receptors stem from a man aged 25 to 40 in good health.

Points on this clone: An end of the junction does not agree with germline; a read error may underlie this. CDR3 in DNA: TGTGCCAGCACCTTACCGGGACAGGGATTAGATGAGCAGTACTTC. As protein: CASTLPGQGLDEQYF. This rearrangement joins TRBV7-3 to TRBJ2-7, with 9 bases fitting TRBD1. The CDR3 totals 15 residues. CDR1 and CDR2 from the germline V gene are SGHTA and FQGTGA.

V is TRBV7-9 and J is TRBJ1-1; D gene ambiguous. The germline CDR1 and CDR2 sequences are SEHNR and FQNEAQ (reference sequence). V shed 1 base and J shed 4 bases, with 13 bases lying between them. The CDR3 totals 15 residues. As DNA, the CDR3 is TGTGCCAGCAGCTTAGGGGCGGGATATAGCACTGAAGCTTTCTTT. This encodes CASSLGAGYSTEAFF.

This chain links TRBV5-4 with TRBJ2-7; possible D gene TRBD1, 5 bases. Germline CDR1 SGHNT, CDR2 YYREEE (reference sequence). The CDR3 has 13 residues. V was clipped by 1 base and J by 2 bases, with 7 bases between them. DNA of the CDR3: TGTGCCAGCAGCTTGTTCAGGGCCTACGAGCAGTACTTC. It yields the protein CASSLFRAYEQYF.

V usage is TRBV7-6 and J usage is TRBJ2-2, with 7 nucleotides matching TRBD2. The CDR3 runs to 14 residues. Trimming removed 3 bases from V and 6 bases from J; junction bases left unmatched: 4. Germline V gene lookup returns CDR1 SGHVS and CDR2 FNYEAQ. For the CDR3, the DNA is TGTGCCAGCAGCTTGAGGCGGGAGTCCGGGGAGCTGTTTTTT. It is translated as CASSLRRESGELFF.

The CDR3 region is CASSVGLADSYEQYF. In DNA form, the CDR3 reads TGTGCCAGCAGCGTAGGGCTAGCGGACTCCTACGAGCAGTACTTC. The chain has TRBV9 and TRBJ2-7; 7 positions match TRBD2. Germline V gene lookup returns CDR1 SGDLS and CDR2 YYNGEE. This CDR3 is built from 15 residues. The J segment lost 0 bases and the V segment lost 0 bases, leaving 3 bases of the junction unmatched.

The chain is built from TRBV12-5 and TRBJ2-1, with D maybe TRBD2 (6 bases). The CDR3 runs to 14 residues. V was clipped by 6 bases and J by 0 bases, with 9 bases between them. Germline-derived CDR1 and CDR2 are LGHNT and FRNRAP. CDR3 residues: CASGEGSSYNEQFF. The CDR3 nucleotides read TGTGCTAGTGGGGAGGGGAGCTCCTACAATGAGCAGTTCTTC. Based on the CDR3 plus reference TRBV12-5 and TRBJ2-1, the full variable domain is DARVTQTPRHKVTEMGQEVTMRCQPILGHNTVFWYRQTMMQGLELLAYFRNRAPLDDSGMPKDRFSAEMPDATLATLKIQPSEPRDSAVYFCASGEGSSYNEQFFGPGTRLTVL.

The CDR3 here is CASSRGADTQYF. CDR3 DNA sequence: TGTGCCAGCAGCCGTGGCGCAGATACGCAGTATTTT. The chain employs TRBV11-3 and TRBJ2-3, with D unclear. CDR1 is SGHNT and CDR2 is YENEEA in the germline V gene. Trimming took 5 bases from V and 4 from J, leaving 7 bases between them. The CDR3 is made up of 12 amino acids.

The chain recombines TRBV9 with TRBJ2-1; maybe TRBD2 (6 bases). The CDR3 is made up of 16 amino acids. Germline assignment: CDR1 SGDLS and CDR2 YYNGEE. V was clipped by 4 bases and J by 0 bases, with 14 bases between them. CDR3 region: CASSYSGTNSYNEQFF. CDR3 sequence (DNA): TGTGCCAGCAGCTATAGCGGCACAAACTCCTACAATGAGCAGTTCTTC. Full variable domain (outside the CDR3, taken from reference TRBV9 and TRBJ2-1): DSGVTQTPKHLITATGQRVTLRCSPRSGDLSVYWYQQSLDQGLQFLIQYYNGEERAKGNILERFSAQQFPDLHSELNLSSLELGDSALYFCASSYSGTNSYNEQFFGPGTRLTVL.

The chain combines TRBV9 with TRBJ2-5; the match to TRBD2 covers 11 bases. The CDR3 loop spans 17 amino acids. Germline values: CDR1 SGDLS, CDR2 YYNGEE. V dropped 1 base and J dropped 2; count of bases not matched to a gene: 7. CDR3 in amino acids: CASSVTGTSGDQETQYF. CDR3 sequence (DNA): TGTGCCAGCAGCGTAACCGGGACTAGCGGAGATCAAGAGACCCAGTACTTC.

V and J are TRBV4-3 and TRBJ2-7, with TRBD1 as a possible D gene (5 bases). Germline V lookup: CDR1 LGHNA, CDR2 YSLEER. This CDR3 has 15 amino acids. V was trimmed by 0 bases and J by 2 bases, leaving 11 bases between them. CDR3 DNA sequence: TGCGCCAGCAGCCAAGATCGTGGGGCCCCCTACGAGCAGTACTTC. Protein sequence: CASSQDRGAPYEQYF.

This chain's CDR3 is CASSLPRDLGDPSYNEQFF. The CDR3 coding sequence is TGTGCCAGCAGCTTGCCTCGGGACCTGGGGGACCCCTCTTACAATGAGCAGTTCTTC. The chain combines TRBV5-4 with TRBJ2-1, with D possibly called TRBD1 or TRBD2 (5 bases each). The CDR3 consists of 19 residues. Trimming pared 1 base from V and 4 bases from J, leaving 24 bases between. Germline CDR1 reads SGHNT; CDR2 reads YYREEE (reference sequence).

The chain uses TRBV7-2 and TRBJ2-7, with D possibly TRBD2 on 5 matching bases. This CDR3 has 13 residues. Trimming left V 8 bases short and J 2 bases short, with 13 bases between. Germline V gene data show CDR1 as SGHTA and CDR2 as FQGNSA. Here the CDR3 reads CASVPGSAYEQYF. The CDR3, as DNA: TGTGCCAGCGTTCCGGGGAGTGCCTACGAGCAGTACTTC.

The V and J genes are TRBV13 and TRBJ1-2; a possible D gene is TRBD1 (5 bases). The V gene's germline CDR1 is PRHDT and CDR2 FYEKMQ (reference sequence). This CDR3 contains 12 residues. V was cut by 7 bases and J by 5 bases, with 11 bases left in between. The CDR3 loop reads CASTDPGYGYTF. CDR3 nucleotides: TGTGCCAGCACCGATCCAGGGTATGGCTACACCTTC.

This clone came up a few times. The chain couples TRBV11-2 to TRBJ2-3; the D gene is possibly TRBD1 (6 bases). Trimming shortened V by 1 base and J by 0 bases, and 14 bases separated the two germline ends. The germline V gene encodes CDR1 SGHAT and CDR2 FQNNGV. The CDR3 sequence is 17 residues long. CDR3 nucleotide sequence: TGTGCCAGCAGCTTAGGCGGGTGGGGGCTTAGCACAGATACGCAGTATTTT. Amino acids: CASSLGGWGLSTDTQYF.

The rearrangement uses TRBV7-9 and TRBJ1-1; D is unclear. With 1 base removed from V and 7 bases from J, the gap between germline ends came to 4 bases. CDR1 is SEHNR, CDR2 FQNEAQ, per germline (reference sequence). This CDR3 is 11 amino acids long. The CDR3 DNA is TGTGCCAGCAGCTTAGAACATGAAGCTTTCTTT. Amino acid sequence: CASSLEHEAFF.

The CDR3 sequence is CASSVTPGLGPDTQYF. CDR3 coding DNA: TGTGCCAGCAGCGTCACTCCGGGACTGGGGCCAGATACGCAGTATTTT. The J gene is TRBJ2-3, the V gene TRBV21-1; the table's D call, TRBD2, has no DNA check behind it. TRBV21-1 has pseudogene status. The CDR3 is made up of 16 amino acids.

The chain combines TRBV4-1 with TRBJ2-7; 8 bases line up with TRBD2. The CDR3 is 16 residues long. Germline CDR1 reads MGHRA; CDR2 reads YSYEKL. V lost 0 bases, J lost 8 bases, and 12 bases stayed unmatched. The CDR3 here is CASSQELAGGLLQQYF. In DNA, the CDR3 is TGCGCCAGCAGCCAAGAACTTGCGGGAGGACTTCTACAGCAGTACTTC.

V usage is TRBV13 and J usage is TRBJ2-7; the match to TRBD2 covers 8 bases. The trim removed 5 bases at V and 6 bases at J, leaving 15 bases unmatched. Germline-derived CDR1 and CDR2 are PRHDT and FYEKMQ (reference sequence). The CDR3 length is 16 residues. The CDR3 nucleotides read TGTGCCAGCAGCACCTATAGCGGGGACGAGGGCTTCGAGCAGTACTTC. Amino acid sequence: CASSTYSGDEGFEQYF.

CDR3 DNA sequence: TGCGCCAGCAGCCAGGAGCGGGAGAGCACCGGGGAGCTGTTTTTT. Translated: CASSQERESTGELFF. The gene calls are TRBV5-1 and TRBJ2-2, with 8 bases identical to TRBD2. Germline loops: CDR1 SGHRS, CDR2 YFSETQ. V gave up 4 bases and J gave up 4 bases; unmatched junction bases: 6. CDR3 length: 15 residues.

CDR3 loop: CASSTFPDTQYF. DNA for the CDR3: TGTGCCAGCAGCACTTTCCCAGATACGCAGTATTTT. This chain joins TRBV7-6 and TRBJ2-3; no reliable D call. Germline V gives CDR1 SGHVS, CDR2 FNYEAQ. Trimming left V 5 bases short and J 4 bases short, with 7 bases between. The length of the CDR3 is 12 residues. Together with reference TRBV7-6 and TRBJ2-3, the CDR3 gives the full variable domain: GAGVSQSPRYKVTKRGQDVALRCDPISGHVSLYWYRQALGQGPEFLTYFNYEAQQDKSGLPNDRFSAERPEGSISTLTIQRTEQRDSAMYRCASSTFPDTQYFGPGTRLTVL.

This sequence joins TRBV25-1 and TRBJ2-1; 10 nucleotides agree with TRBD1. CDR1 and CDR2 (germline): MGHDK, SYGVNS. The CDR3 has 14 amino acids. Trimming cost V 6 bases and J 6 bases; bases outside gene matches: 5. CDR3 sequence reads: CASSGTGVFNEQFF. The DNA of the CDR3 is TGTGCCAGCAGCGGGACAGGGGTTTTCAATGAGCAGTTCTTC. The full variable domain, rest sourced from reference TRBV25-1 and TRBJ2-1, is EADIYQTPRYLVIGTGKKITLECSQTMGHDKMYWYQQDPGMELHLIHYSYGVNSTEKGDLSSESTVSRIRTEHFPLTLESARPSHTSQYLCASSGTGVFNEQFFGPGTRLTVL.